This is a list of T cell receptor beta chains from one sample in a study of a mutant IDH1 vaccine in newly diagnosed glioma. The table came from immunoSEQ multiplex PCR; TCRdb's copy has only in-frame clones and leaves some out. The sample comprises about 92,000 clones, under 90% of which are singletons, and approximately 7% rests with the top ten. Sequences were derived from PBMCs, sampled from a glioma patient treated with radiotherapy, temozolomide or both. The receptors derive from a woman aged 45 to 65 with glioma. The CDR3 runs from the conserved cysteine through the conserved F or W. A D gene is named only where the DNA matches it firmly. Some rows mark clone size as missing; the rest say once, few, many or name a class of expanded clone.

CDR3 protein: CASSPGAEKLFF
CDR3 DNA: TGTGCCAGCAGTCCCGGGGCCGAAAAACTGTTTTTT
J gene: TRBJ1-4
clone size: -
V gene: TRBV6-1
D gene: -

CDR3 protein: CASTSEAGSNNEQFF
CDR3 DNA: TGTGCCAGCACCAGCGAAGCGGGATCGAACAATGAGCAGTTCTTC
J gene: TRBJ2-1
clone size: -
V gene: TRBV7-2
D gene: TRBD2

CDR3 protein: CASSFSYEQYF
CDR3 DNA: TGTGCCAGCAGCTTTTCCTACGAGCAGTACTTC
J gene: TRBJ2-7
clone size: few
V gene: TRBV11-1
D gene: -

CDR3 protein: CASSPLKTSRDTQYF
CDR3 DNA: TGTGCCAGCAGCCCGTTGAAGACTAGTCGGGATACGCAGTATTTT
J gene: TRBJ2-3
clone size: -
V gene: TRBV7-9
D gene: -

CDR3 protein: CASSLEQGHQPQHF
CDR3 DNA: TGCGCCAGCAGCTTGGAGCAGGGCCATCAGCCCCAGCATTTT
J gene: TRBJ1-5
clone size: -
V gene: TRBV5-1
D gene: -

CDR3 protein: CWKTNEKLFF
CDR3 DNA: TGTTGGAAAACTAATGAAAAACTGTTTTTT
J gene: TRBJ1-4
clone size: -
V gene: TRBV5-8
D gene: -

CDR3 protein: CASTEDRGDTYEQYF
CDR3 DNA: TGTGCCAGCACCGAAGACAGGGGCGATACCTACGAGCAGTACTTC
J gene: TRBJ2-7
clone size: -
V gene: TRBV6-1
D gene: TRBD1

CDR3 protein: CAWSVFYTDTQYF
CDR3 DNA: TGTGCCTGGAGTGTATTTTACACAGATACGCAGTATTTT
J gene: TRBJ2-3
clone size: -
V gene: TRBV30
D gene: -

CDR3 protein: CASSSPRSPLHF
CDR3 DNA: TGTGCCAGCAGCTCTCCGCGATCACCCCTCCACTTT
J gene: TRBJ1-6
clone size: -
V gene: TRBV6-6
D gene: -

CDR3 protein: CASGRGENEQFF
CDR3 DNA: TGTGCCAGCGGGAGGGGGGAAAATGAGCAGTTCTTC
J gene: TRBJ2-1
clone size: -
V gene: TRBV6-5
D gene: -

CDR3 protein: CASREQGASNEKLFF
CDR3 DNA: TGTGCCAGCAGGGAACAGGGGGCTTCTAATGAAAAACTGTTTTTT
J gene: TRBJ1-4
clone size: once
V gene: TRBV2
D gene: TRBD1

CDR3 protein: CASRFGAQGEQYF
CDR3 DNA: TGTGCCAGCAGATTTGGGGCACAGGGCGAGCAGTACTTC
J gene: TRBJ2-7
clone size: -
V gene: TRBV7-9
D gene: -

CDR3 protein: CASSLPGTETSTDTQYF
CDR3 DNA: TGTGCCAGCAGCCTACCCGGGACGGAGACTAGCACAGATACGCAGTATTTT
J gene: TRBJ2-3
clone size: -
V gene: TRBV5-6
D gene: -

CDR3 protein: CASAALGGDRLGEKLFF
CDR3 DNA: TGTGCCAGTGCCGCGCTTGGCGGGGACAGGCTTGGTGAAAAACTGTTTTTT
J gene: TRBJ1-4
clone size: -
V gene: TRBV19
D gene: TRBD1

CDR3 protein: CASSIRDGVEQFF
CDR3 DNA: TGTGCCAGTAGTATAAGGGACGGCGTTGAGCAGTTCTTC
J gene: TRBJ2-1
clone size: -
V gene: TRBV19
D gene: -

CDR3 protein: CASRVGAGGQETQYF
CDR3 DNA: TGTGCCAGCAGGGTGGGAGCGGGGGGACAAGAGACCCAGTACTTC
J gene: TRBJ2-5
clone size: -
V gene: TRBV2
D gene: TRBD2

CDR3 protein: CASSLPATDTQYF
CDR3 DNA: TGTGCCAGCTCCCTCCCCGCCACAGATACGCAGTATTTT
J gene: TRBJ2-3
clone size: -
V gene: TRBV18
D gene: -

CDR3 protein: CASSLGSADTQYF
CDR3 DNA: TGTGCCAGCAGCTTAGGGTCGGCAGATACGCAGTATTTT
J gene: TRBJ2-3
clone size: -
V gene: TRBV7-6
D gene: -

CDR3 protein: CASSLVQSTDTQYF
CDR3 DNA: TGTGCCAGCAGCTTGGTACAGAGCACAGATACGCAGTATTTT
J gene: TRBJ2-3
clone size: -
V gene: TRBV11-3
D gene: -

CDR3 protein: CASSPPRDRGPGYTF
CDR3 DNA: TGTGCCAGCAGCCCACCTCGGGACAGGGGCCCCGGCTACACCTTC
J gene: TRBJ1-2
clone size: -
V gene: TRBV11-2
D gene: TRBD1

CDR3 protein: CASSLGGAKNIQYF
CDR3 DNA: TGTGCCAGCAGCTTAGGGGGGGCCAAAAACATTCAGTACTTC
J gene: TRBJ2-4
clone size: -
V gene: TRBV7-8
D gene: -

CDR3 protein: CASSLYSGGYTF
CDR3 DNA: TGTGCCAGCAGCCTTTACTCAGGCGGCTACACCTTC
J gene: TRBJ1-2
clone size: -
V gene: TRBV7-9
D gene: -

CDR3 protein: CASSQEAQAGYGYTF
CDR3 DNA: TGCGCCAGCAGCCAAGAAGCGCAGGCGGGCTATGGCTACACCTTC
J gene: TRBJ1-2
clone size: -
V gene: TRBV4-1
D gene: -

CDR3 protein: CASSLVEPTEAFF
CDR3 DNA: TGTGCCAGCAGCTTGGTAGAACCGACAGAAGCTTTCTTT
J gene: TRBJ1-1
clone size: -
V gene: TRBV5-4
D gene: -

CDR3 protein: CATSTAGTDVKQFF
CDR3 DNA: TGTGCCACCAGCACCGCCGGGACTGACGTTAAGCAGTTCTTC
J gene: TRBJ2-1
clone size: few
V gene: TRBV15
D gene: -

CDR3 protein: CAWSENYGYTF
CDR3 DNA: TGTGCCTGGAGTGAGAACTATGGCTACACCTTC
J gene: TRBJ1-2
clone size: -
V gene: TRBV30
D gene: -